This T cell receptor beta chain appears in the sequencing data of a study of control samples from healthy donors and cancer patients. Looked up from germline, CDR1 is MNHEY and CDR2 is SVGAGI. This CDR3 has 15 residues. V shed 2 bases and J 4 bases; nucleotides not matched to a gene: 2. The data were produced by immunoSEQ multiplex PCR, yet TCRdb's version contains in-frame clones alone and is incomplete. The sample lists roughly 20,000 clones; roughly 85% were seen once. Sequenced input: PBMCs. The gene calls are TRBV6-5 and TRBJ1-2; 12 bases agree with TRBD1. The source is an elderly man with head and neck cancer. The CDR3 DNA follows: TGTGCCAGCAGTTACCAGGGACAGGGGGCCTATGGCTACACCTTC. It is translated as CASSYQGQGAYGYTF.